Sequencing of this TCR beta chain was carried out in a study of blood T cell repertoires in COVID-19 (TCRdb year 2020). In terms of the full investigation: Collaborator samples came from the United States, Italy and Spain and covered acute and convalescent phases of COVID-19. Where available, HLA class I and class II types were taken from metadata supplied by the sample provider and were not determined by assay-based typing. Sample metadata almost always included a de-identified subject ID, COVID-19 status, age in years and sex. The material from the prospective study consisted of cDNA or gDNA derived from T cells, B-cell-depleted T cells, or PBMCs. The samples were drawn from two sources: the first 160 participants of the ongoing ImmuneRACE study, and some 1,300 subjects contributed by 6 global collaborators. Subjects who had been exposed to COVID-19, were actively infected with it, or had recovered from it provided the deeply sampled blood TCRbeta repertoires that made up the dataset. The repertoires were made available in a free public database intended to serve as a resource for research on the immune response to SARS-CoV-2. Broader findings and caveats from the paper: How much clinical and demographic metadata was included differed by source and by participant, and the metadata was provided uncurated.

The immunoSEQ Assay, a bias-controlled multiplex PCR, was used to amplify TCRbeta CDR3 regions from genomic DNA. The authors' pipeline ran thus. The number of nucleated cells in each sample was estimated from the amplification of reference gene primers within the assay. To quantify the absolute abundance of each unique TCRbeta CDR3 rearrangement, sequence reads were collapsed and filtered. For each sample, productive Simpson clonality was calculated as the square root of Simpson's diversity index over productive rearrangements. This is the immuneACCESS table as TCRdb keeps it, with only in-frame sequences that have V and J called. A part of the clones is gone; compared with another copy, unresolved V genes explain less than half, and the rest is unexplained. V and J calls and clone size are those listed in that table; D and trimming were worked out from the DNA. The sample contains almost 50,000 clones, roughly 89% of them found a single time. The top ten constitute about 1.4% of the sample.

Collaborating institutions collected whole blood in K2EDTA tubes following their own protocols. For TCRbeta analysis, collaborators shipped samples as frozen whole blood, isolated PBMCs, or DNA extracted from either of those sample types. This clone was counted only a few times. Its antigen remains unidentified. No much larger clonotype is one base removed from it; base qualities were not supplied. V lost 6 bases and J lost 4 bases, and the count of bases not matched to a germline gene is 7. The CDR3 covers 14 residues, taking in both the cysteine and the phenylalanine. Here the CDR3 DNA is all that survives: 42 bases in frame from base 1. From the germline V gene (reference sequence), CDR1 is LNHDA and CDR2 is SQIVND.

Sequenced input: peripheral blood. This TCR derives from a man aged 50 or older with acute or convalescent COVID-19. The chain is assembled from TRBV19 and TRBJ1-1; 8 central nucleotides agree with TRBD1. In nucleotides, the sequence is TGTGCCAGTAGAAGACAGGGGAGAGGCACTGAAGCTTTCTTT. Its protein reads: CASRRQGRGTEAFF. Reference TRBV19 and TRBJ1-1 proteins supply the regions before and after the CDR3; the full variable domain is: DGGITQSPKYLFRKEGQNVTLSCEQNLNHDAMYWYRQDPGQGLRLIYYSQIVNDFQKGDIAEGYSVSREKKESFPLTVTSAQKNPTAFYLCASRRQGRGTEAFFGQGTRLTVV.